This T cell receptor beta chain was retrieved from a study of cytomegalovirus exposure and HLA in healthy donors. Notes on the study in general: According to the study, around 160 TCR beta chains were cytomegalovirus-associated. Rare sequences made up most TCRs, while some public TCRs were found in many donors. A few of the chains that were CMV-associated were confirmed in vitro to be specific for CMV antigens. A classifier reportedly called cytomegalovirus status with high sensitivity and specificity.

Remarks on this clone: Its cognate antigen is unknown.

There are 12 residues in the CDR3. In germline, CDR1 is MNHEY, CDR2 SMNVEV (reference sequence). Trimming took off 5 bases at V and 6 bases at J, with 8 bases between the two ends. Repertoires were generated with immunoSEQ multiplex PCR, while TCRdb's copy carries only in-frame clones and drops some. The sample has about 190,000 clones, 86% seen once; the top ten hold over 1.1%. This TCR came from a woman under 30 in good health and CMV-seronegative. Sequencing was performed on PBMCs. The chain carries TRBV27 and TRBJ2-1; perhaps TRBD2 as D (5 bases). In nucleotides, the CDR3 is TGTGCCAGCAGTAGAACTAGCAATGAGCAGTTCTTC. It specifies CASSRTSNEQFF.